This paragraph covers one T cell receptor (beta chain) sequence. Its target is not known. Distinct nucleotide sequences in the sample also encode this CDR3. This sample was taken from a study of shared clonotypes between healthy human individuals. Overall study results and limits: There were few donors, and this limited the genetic and exposure-history diversity represented.

Per the original methods: Filtering differed since immunoSEQ provided only junctions, with no quality scores. Assay used: immunoSEQ multiplex PCR; TCRdb lists only in-frame clones, some missing. That table supplies the V and J calls and clone size; D and trimming were determined from the DNA. The table records approximately 840,000 clones, roughly 96% of them present only once. CD8 cells regarded as naive lacked CD45RO, were positively chosen for CCR7, and omitted terminally differentiated effector memory CD45RA+ cells. There were no recent acute infections or vaccinations among the donors, who were healthy HIV-negative adults. Trimming stripped 1 base from V and 3 bases from J, with 2 bases between. The germline gives CDR1 SGHRS, CDR2 YFSETQ. The CDR3 sequence is 11 residues long.

The V and J genes are TRBV5-1 and TRBJ2-7; no clear D gene. Material: naive CD8+ T cells sorted from blood. This sequence was found in a young man in good health. CDR3 protein: CASSLNYEQYF. The CDR3 nucleotides read TGCGCCAGCAGCTTGAACTACGAGCAGTACTTC.